The T cell receptor (beta chain) described here comes from a study of beta chain features in type 1 diabetes. Study findings and constraints: Small HLA sub-analyses could not settle whether HLA shapes TCRB rearrangement.

cDNA synthesis used the whole RNA isolate, giving expressed TCRB sequences. This table comes from immunoSEQ multiplex PCR, and its TCRdb copy is limited to in-frame clones, with some not included. The sample lists about 360,000 clones, around 13% occurring once. With respect to this clone: The antigen is unknown.

Germline CDR1 reads SQVTM; CDR2 reads ANQGSEA. This CDR3 has 15 residues. V lost 5 bases, J lost 0 bases, and 6 bases stayed unmatched. Sequenced sample: naive CD4+ T cells from blood. The receptor was derived from a man aged 18 to 35 in good health. The J gene is TRBJ2-3, the V gene TRBV29-1, with TRBD2 identical over 9 bases. The CDR3: CSVTQLAGSTDTQYF. CDR3 nucleotides: TGCAGCGTTACCCAACTAGCGGGTAGCACAGATACGCAGTATTTT.